This T cell receptor (beta chain) was recovered during a study of shared clonotypes between healthy human individuals. CDR3 length: 16 amino acids. The V gene's germline CDR1 is SGHTA and CDR2 FQGTGA. The ends lost 4 bases at V and 6 bases at J; junction bases unmatched: 10. Study results and caveats: In a handful of donors, approximately 5% of naive CD4 clonotypes appeared in common.

Authors' data handling: Junction-only immunoSEQ data arrived without quality scores, meaning filtering differed. Clones were read by immunoSEQ multiplex PCR, and TCRdb kept only the in-frame ones, dropping some. The V and J calls and clone size come from that table; D and trimming were worked out from the DNA. Altogether millions of clones are present, 85% to 95% being singletons, with the ten largest covering 1.7%. On this clone itself: What it recognizes is unknown.

It was CD45RO-negative cells, positively selected for CCR7, that made up naive CD8 cells, with terminally differentiated effector memory CD45RA+ cells excluded. Every one of the donors was a Caucasian adult that lived in Nashville, Tennessee. The rearrangement links TRBV7-3 to TRBJ2-1; 9 nucleotides align to TRBD2. Sequenced material: naive CD8+ T cells from PBMCs. The clonotype was recovered from a man in his late teens or twenties in good health. Some clones in this sample may be carry-over from other donors' samples. The chain's CDR3 is CASSWGSGSLGNEQFF. CDR3 nucleotides: TGTGCCAGCAGCTGGGGTAGCGGGAGTCTTGGCAATGAGCAGTTCTTC.